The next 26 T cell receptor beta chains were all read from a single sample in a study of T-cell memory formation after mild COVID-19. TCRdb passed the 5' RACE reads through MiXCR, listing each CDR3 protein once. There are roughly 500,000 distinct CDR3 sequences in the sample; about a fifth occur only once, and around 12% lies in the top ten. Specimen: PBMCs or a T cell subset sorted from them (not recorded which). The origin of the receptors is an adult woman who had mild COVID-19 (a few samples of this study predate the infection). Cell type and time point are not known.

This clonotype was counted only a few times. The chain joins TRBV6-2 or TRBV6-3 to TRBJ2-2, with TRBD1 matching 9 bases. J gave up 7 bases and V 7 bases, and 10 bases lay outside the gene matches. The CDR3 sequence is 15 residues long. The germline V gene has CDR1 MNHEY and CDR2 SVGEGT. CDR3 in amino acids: CASNRDRGSGGELFF. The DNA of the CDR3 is TGTGCCAGCAACAGAGACAGGGGGTCTGGCGGGGAGCTGTTTTTT.

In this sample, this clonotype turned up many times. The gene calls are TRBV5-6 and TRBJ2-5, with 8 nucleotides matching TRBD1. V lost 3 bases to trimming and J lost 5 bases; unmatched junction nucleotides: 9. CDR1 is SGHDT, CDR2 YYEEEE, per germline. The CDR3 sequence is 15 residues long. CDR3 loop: CASSSIPDRVETQYF. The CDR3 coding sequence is TGTGCCAGCAGCTCGATCCCGGACAGGGTTGAGACCCAGTACTTC.

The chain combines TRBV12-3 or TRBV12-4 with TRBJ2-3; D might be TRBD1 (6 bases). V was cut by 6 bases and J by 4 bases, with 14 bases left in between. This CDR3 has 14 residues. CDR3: CASRPSGASDTQYF. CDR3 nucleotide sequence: TGTGCCAGCAGACCCTCAGGGGCGTCAGATACGCAGTATTTT.

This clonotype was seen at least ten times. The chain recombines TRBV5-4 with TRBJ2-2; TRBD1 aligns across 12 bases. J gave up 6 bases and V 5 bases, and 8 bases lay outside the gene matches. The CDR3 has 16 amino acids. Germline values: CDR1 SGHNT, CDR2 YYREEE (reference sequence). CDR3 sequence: CASRPSGQGASGELFF. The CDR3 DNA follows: TGTGCCAGCAGACCATCGGGACAGGGGGCGTCCGGGGAGCTGTTTTTT.

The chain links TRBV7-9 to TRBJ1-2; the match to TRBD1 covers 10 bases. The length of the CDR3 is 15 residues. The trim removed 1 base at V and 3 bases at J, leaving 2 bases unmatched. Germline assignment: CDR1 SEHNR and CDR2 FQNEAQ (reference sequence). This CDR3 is CASSLGGTGDYGYTF. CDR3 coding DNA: TGTGCCAGCAGCTTAGGAGGGACAGGGGACTATGGCTACACCTTC.

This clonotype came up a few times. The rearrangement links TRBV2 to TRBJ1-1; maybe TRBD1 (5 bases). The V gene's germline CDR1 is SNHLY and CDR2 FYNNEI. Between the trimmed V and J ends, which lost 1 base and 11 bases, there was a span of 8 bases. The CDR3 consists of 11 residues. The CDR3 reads CASSEGTSAFF. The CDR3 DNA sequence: TGTGCCAGCAGTGAAGGGACATCGGCTTTCTTT.

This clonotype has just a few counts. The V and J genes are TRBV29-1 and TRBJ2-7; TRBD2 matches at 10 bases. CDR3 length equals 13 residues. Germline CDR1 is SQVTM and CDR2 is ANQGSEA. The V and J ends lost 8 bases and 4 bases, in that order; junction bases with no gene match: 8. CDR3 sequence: CSFRTSGAYEQYF. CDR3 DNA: TGCAGCTTCAGGACTAGCGGAGCTTACGAGCAGTACTTC.

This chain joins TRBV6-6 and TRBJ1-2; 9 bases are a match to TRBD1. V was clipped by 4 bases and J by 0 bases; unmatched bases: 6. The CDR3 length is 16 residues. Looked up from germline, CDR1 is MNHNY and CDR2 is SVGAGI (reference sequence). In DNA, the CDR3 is TGTGCCAGCAGTTCGGGACAGGGTTCAGCTAACTATGGCTACACCTTC. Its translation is CASSSGQGSANYGYTF.

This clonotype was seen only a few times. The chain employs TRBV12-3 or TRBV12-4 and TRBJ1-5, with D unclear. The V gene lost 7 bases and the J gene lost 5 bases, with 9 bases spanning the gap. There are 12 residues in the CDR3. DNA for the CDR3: TGTGCCAGCACCCTGGCTTATCAGCCCCAGCATTTT. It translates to CASTLAYQPQHF.

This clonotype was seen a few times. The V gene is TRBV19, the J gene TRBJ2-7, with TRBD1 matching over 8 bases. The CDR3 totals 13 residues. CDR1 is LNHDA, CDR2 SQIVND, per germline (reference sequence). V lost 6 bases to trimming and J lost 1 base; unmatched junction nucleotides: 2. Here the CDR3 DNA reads TGTGCCAGTAGGGACAGGGCTTCCTACGAGCAGTACTTC. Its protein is CASRDRASYEQYF.

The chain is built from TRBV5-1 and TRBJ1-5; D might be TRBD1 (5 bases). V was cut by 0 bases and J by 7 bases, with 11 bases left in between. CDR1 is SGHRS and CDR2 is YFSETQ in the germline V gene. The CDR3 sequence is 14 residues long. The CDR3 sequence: CASSLDGGWQPQHF. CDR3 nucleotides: TGCGCCAGCAGCTTGGATGGGGGATGGCAGCCCCAGCATTTT.

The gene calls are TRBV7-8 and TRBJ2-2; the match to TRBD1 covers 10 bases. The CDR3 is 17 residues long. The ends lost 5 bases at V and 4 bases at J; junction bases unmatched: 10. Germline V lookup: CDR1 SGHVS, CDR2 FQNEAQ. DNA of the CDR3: TGTGCCAGCAGCCCTTTGCTCGGGACAGGGGTCACCGGGGAGCTGTTTTTT. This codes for CASSPLLGTGVTGELFF.

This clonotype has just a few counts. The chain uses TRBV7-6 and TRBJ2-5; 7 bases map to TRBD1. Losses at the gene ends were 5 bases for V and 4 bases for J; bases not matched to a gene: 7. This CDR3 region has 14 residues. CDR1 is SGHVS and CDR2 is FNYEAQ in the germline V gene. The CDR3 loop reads CASSPPTGLETQYF. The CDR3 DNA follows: TGTGCCAGCAGCCCACCGACAGGGTTAGAGACCCAGTACTTC.

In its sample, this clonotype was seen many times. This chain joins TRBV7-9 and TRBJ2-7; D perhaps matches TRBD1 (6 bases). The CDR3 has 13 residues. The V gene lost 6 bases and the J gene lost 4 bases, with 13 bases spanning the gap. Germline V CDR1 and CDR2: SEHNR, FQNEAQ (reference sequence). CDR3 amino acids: CASSLSTGYEQYF. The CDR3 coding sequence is TGTGCCAGCAGTTTATCGACAGGATACGAGCAGTACTTC.

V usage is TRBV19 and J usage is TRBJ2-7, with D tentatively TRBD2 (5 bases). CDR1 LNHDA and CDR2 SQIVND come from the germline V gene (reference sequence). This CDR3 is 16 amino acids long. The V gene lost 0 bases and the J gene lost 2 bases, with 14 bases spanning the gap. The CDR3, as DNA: TGTGCCAGTAGTATAGATCTACTAGGTCCCACCTACGAGCAGTACTTC. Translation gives CASSIDLLGPTYEQYF.

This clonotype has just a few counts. CDR3 sequence: CSAPSLAGPYNEQFF. The CDR3 nucleotides read TGCAGTGCTCCTTCCCTAGCGGGACCGTACAATGAGCAGTTCTTC. The genes are TRBV20-1 and TRBJ2-1; TRBD2 matches at 9 bases. The CDR3 consists of 15 residues. Germline V gene data show CDR1 as DFQATT and CDR2 as SNEGSKA (reference sequence). Losses at the gene ends were 5 bases for V and 4 bases for J; bases not matched to a gene: 9.

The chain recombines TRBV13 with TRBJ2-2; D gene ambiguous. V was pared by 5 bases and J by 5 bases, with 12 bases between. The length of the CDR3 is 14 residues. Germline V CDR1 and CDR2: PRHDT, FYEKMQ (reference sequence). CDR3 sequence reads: CASSLTLGTGELFF. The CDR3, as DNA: TGTGCCAGCAGCCTAACCCTAGGGACCGGGGAGCTGTTTTTT.

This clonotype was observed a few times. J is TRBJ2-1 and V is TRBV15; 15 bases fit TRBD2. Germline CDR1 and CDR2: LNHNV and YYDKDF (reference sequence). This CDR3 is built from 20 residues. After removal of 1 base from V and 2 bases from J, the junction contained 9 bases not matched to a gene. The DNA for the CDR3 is TGTGCCACCAGCAGAGGTGGACTAGCGGGAGGGCCCGTCGCCTACAATGAGCAGTTCTTC. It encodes CATSRGGLAGGPVAYNEQFF.

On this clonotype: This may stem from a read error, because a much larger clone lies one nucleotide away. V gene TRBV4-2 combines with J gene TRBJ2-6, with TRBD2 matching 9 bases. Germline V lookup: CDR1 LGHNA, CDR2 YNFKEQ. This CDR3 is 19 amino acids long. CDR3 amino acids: CASRQDSGTSISGANVLTF. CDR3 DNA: TGTGCCAGCAGACAAGATAGCGGGACTAGCATCTCTGGGGCCAACGTCCTGACTTTC.

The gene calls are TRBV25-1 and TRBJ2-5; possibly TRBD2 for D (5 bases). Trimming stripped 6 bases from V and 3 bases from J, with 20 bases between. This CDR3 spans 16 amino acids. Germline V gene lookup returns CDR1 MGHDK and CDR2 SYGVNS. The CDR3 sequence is CASSGAPSLLKETQYF. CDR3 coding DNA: TGTGCCAGCAGCGGAGCACCTAGCCTCCTTAAAGAGACCCAGTACTTC.

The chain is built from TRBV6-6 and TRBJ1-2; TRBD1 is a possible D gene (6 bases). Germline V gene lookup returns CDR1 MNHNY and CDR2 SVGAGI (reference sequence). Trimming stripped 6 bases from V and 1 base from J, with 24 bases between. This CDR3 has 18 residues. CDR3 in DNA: TGTGCCAGCAGCGATCAACAGGGAGGGGAGAGTTTTAACTATGGCTACACCTTC. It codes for CASSDQQGGESFNYGYTF.

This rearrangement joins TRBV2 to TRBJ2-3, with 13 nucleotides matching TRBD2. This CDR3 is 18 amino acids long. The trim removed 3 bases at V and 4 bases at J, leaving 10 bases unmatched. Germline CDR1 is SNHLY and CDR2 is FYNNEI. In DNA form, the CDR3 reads TGTGCCAGCAGTGACATCGGGACTAGCGGGGTCTCGGCAGATACGCAGTATTTT. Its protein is CASSDIGTSGVSADTQYF.

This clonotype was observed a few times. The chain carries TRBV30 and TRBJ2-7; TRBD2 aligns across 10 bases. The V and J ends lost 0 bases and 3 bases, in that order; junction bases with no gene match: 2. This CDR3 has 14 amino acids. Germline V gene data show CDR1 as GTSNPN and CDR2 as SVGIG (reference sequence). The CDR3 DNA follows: TGTGCCTGGAGTGTGAGCGGGGGGGACTACGAGCAGTACTTC. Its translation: CAWSVSGGDYEQYF.

CDR3 protein: CSVETLAGGYEQYF. The CDR3 DNA sequence: TGCAGCGTTGAAACACTAGCGGGAGGGTACGAGCAGTACTTC. The chain joins TRBV29-1 to TRBJ2-7; 13 bases line up with TRBD2. This CDR3 comprises 14 residues. Germline CDR1 SQVTM, CDR2 ANQGSEA. V was pared by 2 bases and J by 4 bases, with 2 bases of the junction left unmatched.

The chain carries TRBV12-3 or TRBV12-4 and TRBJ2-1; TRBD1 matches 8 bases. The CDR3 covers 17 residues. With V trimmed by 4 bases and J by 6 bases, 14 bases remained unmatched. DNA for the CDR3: TGTGCCAGCAGTTACTCGGACAGGGAGGCGAGTATCAATGAGCAGTTCTTC. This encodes CASSYSDREASINEQFF.

In nucleotides, the CDR3 is TGTGCCAGCAGCCCTCAAAATGAAAAACTGTTTTTT. It specifies CASSPQNEKLFF. The J gene is TRBJ1-4, the V gene TRBV7-9; D is uncertain. In germline, CDR1 is SEHNR, CDR2 FQNEAQ (reference sequence). The ends were cut back, 5 bases at V and 5 bases at J, with 6 bases in the middle. The CDR3 runs 12 residues.